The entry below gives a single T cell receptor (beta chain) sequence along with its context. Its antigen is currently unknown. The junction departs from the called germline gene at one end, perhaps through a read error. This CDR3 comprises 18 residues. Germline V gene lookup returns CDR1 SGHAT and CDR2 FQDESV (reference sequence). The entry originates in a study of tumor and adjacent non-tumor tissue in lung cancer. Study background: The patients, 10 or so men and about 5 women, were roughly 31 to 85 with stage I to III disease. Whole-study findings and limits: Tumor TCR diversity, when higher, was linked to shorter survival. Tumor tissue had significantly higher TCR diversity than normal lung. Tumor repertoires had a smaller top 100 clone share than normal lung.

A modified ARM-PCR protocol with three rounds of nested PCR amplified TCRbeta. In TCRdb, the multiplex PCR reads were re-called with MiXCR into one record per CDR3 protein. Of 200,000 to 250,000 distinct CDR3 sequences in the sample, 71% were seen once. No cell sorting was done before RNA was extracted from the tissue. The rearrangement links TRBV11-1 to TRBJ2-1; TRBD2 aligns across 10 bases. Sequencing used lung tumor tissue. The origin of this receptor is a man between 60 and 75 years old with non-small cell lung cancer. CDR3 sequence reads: CASSPEQAGGSSHNEQFF. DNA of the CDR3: TGCGCCAGCAGCCCCGAGCAAGCGGGGGGGAGCTCCCACAATGAGCAGTTCTTC. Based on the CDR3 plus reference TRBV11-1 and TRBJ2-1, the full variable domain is EAEVAQSPRYKITEKSQAVAFWCDPISGHATLYWYRQILGQGPELLVQFQDESVVDDSQLPKDRFSAERLKGVDSTLKIQPAELGDSAMYLCASSPEQAGGSSHNEQFFGPGTRLTVL.